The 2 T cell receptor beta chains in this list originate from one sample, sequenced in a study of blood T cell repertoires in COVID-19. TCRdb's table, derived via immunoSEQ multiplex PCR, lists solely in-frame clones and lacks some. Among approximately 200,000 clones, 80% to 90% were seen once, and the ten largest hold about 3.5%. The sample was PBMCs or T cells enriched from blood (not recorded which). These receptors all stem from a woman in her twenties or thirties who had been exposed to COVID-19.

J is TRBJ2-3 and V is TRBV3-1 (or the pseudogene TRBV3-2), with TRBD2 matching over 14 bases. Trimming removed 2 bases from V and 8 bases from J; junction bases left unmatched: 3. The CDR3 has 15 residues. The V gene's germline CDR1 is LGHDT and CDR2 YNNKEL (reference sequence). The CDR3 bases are TGTGCCAGCAGCCAATCCGGGACTAGCGGGAGTACGCAGTATTTT. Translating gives CASSQSGTSGSTQYF.

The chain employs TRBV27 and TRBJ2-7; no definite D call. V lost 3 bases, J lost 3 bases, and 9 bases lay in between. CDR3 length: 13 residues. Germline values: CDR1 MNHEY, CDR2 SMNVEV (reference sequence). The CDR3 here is CASSFEAGYEQYF. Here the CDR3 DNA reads TGTGCCAGCAGTTTTGAGGCCGGCTACGAGCAGTACTTC.